This T cell receptor beta chain was profiled in a study of post-analysis software for immune sequencing data. This clonotype was seen more than once but under ten times. Its antigen is as yet unknown. Unique molecular identifiers were built into the TCR beta cDNA libraries. MiXCR, run by TCRdb on the PCR reads, gives a single entry per CDR3 protein. The repertoire holds just over 250,000 distinct CDR3 sequences, with 35% to 40% as singletons. V lost 5 bases, J lost 7 bases, and 14 bases lay in between. The V gene's germline CDR1 is MNHEY and CDR2 SMNVEV (reference sequence). The CDR3 contains 14 residues. General study findings and limits: About 5 TRBV segments occurring more often in patients than controls included TRBV5-6, TRBV5-1 and TRBV20-1.

This clonotype was sampled from a girl aged 10 to 17 with multiple sclerosis. Specimen: blood. This chain connects TRBV27 to TRBJ1-4; D not resolved. CDR3 amino acids: CASSPGWVGEKLFF. CDR3 sequence (DNA): TGTGCCAGCAGTCCCGGATGGGTCGGTGAAAAACTGTTTTTT.